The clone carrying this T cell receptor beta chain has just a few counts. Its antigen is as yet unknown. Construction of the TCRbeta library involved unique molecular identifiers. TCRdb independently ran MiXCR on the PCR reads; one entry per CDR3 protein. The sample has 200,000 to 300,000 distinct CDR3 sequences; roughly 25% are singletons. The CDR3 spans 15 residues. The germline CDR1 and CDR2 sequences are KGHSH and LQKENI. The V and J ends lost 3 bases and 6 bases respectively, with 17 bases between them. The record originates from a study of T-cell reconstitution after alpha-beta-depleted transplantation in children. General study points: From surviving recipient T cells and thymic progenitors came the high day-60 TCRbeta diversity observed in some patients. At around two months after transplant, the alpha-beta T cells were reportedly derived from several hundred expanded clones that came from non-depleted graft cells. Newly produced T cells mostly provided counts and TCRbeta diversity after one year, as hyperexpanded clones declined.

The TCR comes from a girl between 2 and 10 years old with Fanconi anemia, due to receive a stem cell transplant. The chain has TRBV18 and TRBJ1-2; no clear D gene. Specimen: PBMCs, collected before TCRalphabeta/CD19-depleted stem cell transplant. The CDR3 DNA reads TGTGCCAGCTCACCCTTGTTGGGTGGCAAAAATGGCTACACCTTC. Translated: CASSPLLGGKNGYTF.